The sequence of this T cell receptor (beta chain) was determined in a study of blood T cell repertoires in COVID-19. The wider study: T cells, B-cell-depleted T cells, or PBMCs provided the cDNA or gDNA that served as material.

TCRdb keeps only in-frame clones here, not all; method: immunoSEQ multiplex PCR. The data contain about 480,000 clones, 88% of them singletons. The study drew participants aged about 18 to 89 years from roughly 25 US areas. Cohort placement rested on clinical history that participants reported themselves. This CDR3 spans 15 amino acids. In germline, CDR1 is SGHAT, CDR2 FQNNGV. V lost 4 bases and J lost 4; bases outside the gene matches: 6. This chain joins TRBV11-2 and TRBJ2-7; 11 nucleotides match TRBD2. The source is a middle-aged woman who had recovered from COVID-19. Material for sequencing was PBMCs or T cells enriched from blood (not recorded which). DNA of the CDR3: TGTGCCAGCAGCTCCATAGCGGGAGGGCCTTACGAGCAGTACTTC. This codes for CASSSIAGGPYEQYF.